These 29 T cell receptor beta chains came from one sample sequenced in a study of molecular identifiers for immune sequencing clone quantification. TCRdb re-called the PCR reads with MiXCR, one entry per CDR3 protein. The sample has approximately 500,000 distinct CDR3 sequences, less than 30% seen once. Material: naive CD8+ T cells from blood, with Jurkat cell RNA spiked in. Subset reported: FACS-sorted CD8+CD4-CCR7+CD45RA+ naive T cells. The receptors were sampled from a human donor in good health. Some libraries in this study had Jurkat cell RNA spiked in.

This clonotype occurred a few times. The chain carries TRBV5-6 and TRBJ1-1, with a weak D call TRBD1 (5 bases). The CDR3 sequence is 15 residues long. Trimming removed 2 bases at V and 5 bases at J, with 16 bases between. Germline V gene lookup returns CDR1 SGHDT and CDR2 YYEEEE. The CDR3 reads CASSLSWGERTEAFF. CDR3 in DNA: TGTGCCAGCAGCTTATCTTGGGGGGAGAGGACTGAAGCTTTCTTT.

A remark on this clonotype: A much larger clonotype is one base distant, so this may be a read error. The chain combines TRBV7-2 with TRBJ1-2; 9 nucleotides align to TRBD1. Germline-derived CDR1 and CDR2 are SGHTA and FQGNSA. V gave up 4 bases and J gave up 9 bases; unmatched junction bases: 15. The CDR3 is 16 residues long. Here the CDR3 reads CASSSSTKTGGVSYTF. Written as DNA, the CDR3 is TGTGCCAGCAGCTCCTCCACCAAAACAGGGGGCGTTAGCTACACCTTC. Drawing the rest from reference TRBV7-2 and TRBJ1-2, the complete variable domain is GAGVSQSPSNKVTEKGKDVELRCDPISGHTALYWYRQSLGQGLEFLIYFQGNSAPDKSGLPSDRFSAERTGGSVSTLTIQRTQQEDSAVYLCASSSSTKTGGVSYTFGSGTRLTVV.

The J gene is TRBJ2-7, the V gene TRBV2, with TRBD1 matching 11 bases. This CDR3 has 13 residues. From germline, CDR1 is SNHLY and CDR2 FYNNEI. With 6 bases clipped from V and 4 bases from J, the junction kept 2 bases outside the gene matches. CDR3: CASRGDRGYEQYF. The CDR3 DNA is TGTGCCAGCAGGGGGGACAGGGGGTACGAGCAGTACTTC.

This clonotype turned up a few times. The V and J genes are TRBV27 and TRBJ2-7, with 10 bases identical to TRBD1. J lost 3 bases, V lost 6 bases, and 8 bases had no gene match. Germline CDR1 MNHEY, CDR2 SMNVEV (reference sequence). This CDR3 comprises 15 residues. The CDR3 DNA reads TGTGCCAGCAGGTGGACGGGACAGGGGAACTACGAGCAGTACTTC. It translates to CASRWTGQGNYEQYF.

This clonotype was observed a handful of times. The gene calls are TRBV9 and TRBJ1-5; D not certain. The germline CDR1 and CDR2 sequences are SGDLS and YYNGEE. Trimming left V 0 bases short and J 9 bases short, with 13 bases between. This CDR3 spans 14 amino acids. CDR3 bases: TGTGCCAGCAGCGTAGACGGGGAGCTCCGGCCCCAGCATTTT. It codes for CASSVDGELRPQHF.

Details on this clonotype: This may stem from a read error, because a much larger clone lies one nucleotide away. Lacking the conserved final phenylalanine or tryptophan, this CDR3 likely reflects a read error. The rearrangement joins TRBV4-1 to TRBJ2-7; D unresolved. The CDR3 contains 13 residues. V was trimmed by 2 bases and J by 4 bases, leaving 9 bases between them. Per germline, CDR1 MGHRA and CDR2 YSYEKL. The CDR3, as DNA: TGCGCCAGCAGCCAACCCCTAGAGTACGAGCAGTACCTC. It specifies CASSQPLEYEQYL.

This clonotype appeared a few times. V gene TRBV5-1 combines with J gene TRBJ2-7, with 7 positions matching TRBD1. The CDR3 is 14 amino acids. The V and J ends lost 0 bases and 5 bases, in that order; junction bases with no gene match: 5. Germline lookup yields CDR1 SGHRS and CDR2 YFSETQ. CDR3 DNA: TGCGCCAGCAGCTTGGGAGGGGGCTACGACGAGCAGTACTTC. Translating gives CASSLGGGYDEQYF.

This chain joins TRBV13 and TRBJ2-3; 11 bases match TRBD1. V dropped 5 bases and J dropped 4; count of bases not matched to a gene: 5. The CDR3 length is 15 residues. Germline values: CDR1 PRHDT, CDR2 FYEKMQ (reference sequence). The CDR3 is CASSPGQGASDTQYF. The CDR3, as DNA: TGTGCCAGCAGCCCTGGACAGGGGGCTTCAGATACGCAGTATTTT.

Details on this clonotype: A clone one base away is much larger, so this may be a read error. The chain is built from TRBV5-1 and TRBJ2-3; 10 nucleotides align to TRBD2. The germline V gene encodes CDR1 SGHRS and CDR2 YFSETQ. This CDR3 comprises 18 residues. The CDR3 here is CASSLFGASGSFTDAQYF. The CDR3, as DNA: TGCGCCAGCAGCTTGTTCGGGGCTAGCGGGAGCTTCACAGATGCGCAGTATTTT.

The J gene is TRBJ1-4, the V gene TRBV12-3 or TRBV12-4; perhaps TRBD1 as D (6 bases). V lost 3 bases, J lost 6 bases, and 14 bases lay in between. This CDR3 has 15 amino acids. The DNA for the CDR3 is TGTGCCAGCAGTTTCCTTGCAGGGGCGGATGAAAAACTGTTTTTT. Residues: CASSFLAGADEKLFF.

The rearrangement uses TRBV7-9 and TRBJ1-1; the D is unclear. Per the germline V gene, CDR1 is SEHNR and CDR2 is FQNEAQ (reference sequence). The CDR3 consists of 13 residues. V was cut by 8 bases and J by 10 bases, with 20 bases left in between. CDR3 DNA: TGTGCCAGCTTGGAGGGAAATGTAGCTGGAGCTTTCTTT. Its protein is CASLEGNVAGAFF. Combining the CDR3 with reference TRBV7-9 and TRBJ1-1 gives the whole variable domain DTGVSQNPRHKITKRGQNVTFRCDPISEHNRLYWYRQTLGQGPEFLTYFQNEAQLEKSRLLSDRFSAERPKGSFSTLEIQRTEQGDSAMYLCASLEGNVAGAFFGQGTRLTVV.

The CDR3 nucleotides are TGTGCCAGCAGCCTGGGGCAGGGGCCCGGAGCGACCCAGTACTTC. It codes for CASSLGQGPGATQYF. This chain links TRBV7-2 with TRBJ2-5; D perhaps matches TRBD1 (6 bases). There are 15 residues in the CDR3. CDR1 and CDR2 from the germline V gene are SGHTA and FQGNSA. The ends were cut back, 5 bases at V and 7 bases at J, with 20 bases in the middle.

V and J are TRBV6-5 and TRBJ2-7; no definite D call. The CDR3 is 14 amino acids. Germline V gives CDR1 MNHEY, CDR2 SVGAGI. V lost 6 bases to trimming and J lost 2 bases, with 14 bases between them. The CDR3 DNA is TGTGCCAGCAGCTTACTCCTGGGAACCTACGAGCAGTACTTC. The encoded protein is CASSLLLGTYEQYF.

This clonotype was counted many times. The genes are TRBV20-1 and TRBJ1-5; TRBD1 agrees at 8 bases. Trimming cost V 6 bases and J 5 bases; bases outside gene matches: 9. Per the germline V gene, CDR1 is DFQATT and CDR2 is SNEGSKA (reference sequence). The CDR3 spans 14 residues. This CDR3 reads CSAWDRRTYQPQHF. Here the CDR3 DNA reads TGCAGTGCCTGGGACAGGCGCACATATCAGCCCCAGCATTTT.

The rearrangement joins TRBV27 to TRBJ2-2; D uncertain. Between the trimmed V and J ends, which lost 3 bases and 6 bases, there was a span of 5 bases. Germline V gene data show CDR1 as MNHEY and CDR2 as SMNVEV (reference sequence). The CDR3 spans 12 residues. In DNA form, the CDR3 reads TGTGCCAGCAGTTTTCCCCCCGGGGAGCTGTTTTTT. This encodes CASSFPPGELFF.

This clonotype appeared many times. The V and J genes are TRBV7-9 and TRBJ1-5; D is ambiguous. V dropped 3 bases and J dropped 5 bases, with 5 bases sitting between them. Germline CDR1 SEHNR, CDR2 FQNEAQ (reference sequence). CDR3 length: 12 amino acids. The CDR3 DNA follows: TGTGCCAGCAGCTTTGCCGATCAGCCCCAGCATTTT. Protein product: CASSFADQPQHF. Supplemented by reference TRBV7-9 and TRBJ1-5, the full variable domain reads DTGVSQNPRHKITKRGQNVTFRCDPISEHNRLYWYRQTLGQGPEFLTYFQNEAQLEKSRLLSDRFSAERPKGSFSTLEIQRTEQGDSAMYLCASSFADQPQHFGDGTRLSIL.

This clonotype was seen at least ten times. The chain employs TRBV4-1 and TRBJ2-5, with D tentatively TRBD1 or TRBD2 (5 bases each). This CDR3 region has 16 residues. Germline V gene lookup returns CDR1 MGHRA and CDR2 YSYEKL. Trimming cost V 2 bases and J 5 bases, with 18 bases left between them. CDR3 nucleotides: TGCGCCAGCAGCCAAAAGGGACCGCTGGCGTCGGAGACCCAGTACTTC. The encoded protein is CASSQKGPLASETQYF.

This chain joins TRBV7-9 and TRBJ2-7, with 11 bases fitting TRBD2. Germline V gives CDR1 SEHNR, CDR2 FQNEAQ (reference sequence). The CDR3 is 19 residues long. The J segment lost 2 bases and the V segment lost 1 base, leaving 13 bases of the junction unmatched. The CDR3 DNA reads as TGTGCCAGCAGCTTAGGTACTAGCGGGGGCCCCTTAACCGCCTACGAGCAGTACTTC. This codes for CASSLGTSGGPLTAYEQYF. Variable domain in full (rest from reference TRBV7-9 and TRBJ2-7): DTGVSQNPRHKITKRGQNVTFRCDPISEHNRLYWYRQTLGQGPEFLTYFQNEAQLEKSRLLSDRFSAERPKGSFSTLEIQRTEQGDSAMYLCASSLGTSGGPLTAYEQYFGPGTRLTVT.

This clonotype was seen more than once but under ten times. The genes are TRBV4-1 and TRBJ1-2; a weak D match, TRBD1 (5 bases). V shed 3 bases and J shed 2 bases, with 13 bases lying between them. Germline V lookup: CDR1 MGHRA, CDR2 YSYEKL. The CDR3 extends over 15 amino acids. This CDR3 reads CASSQPAGRNYGYTF. The CDR3 nucleotides are TGCGCCAGCAGCCAGCCAGCAGGGCGGAACTATGGCTACACCTTC.

The sample holds many counts of this clonotype. V gene TRBV7-2 combines with J gene TRBJ1-4; the match to TRBD1 covers 7 bases. Germline V lookup: CDR1 SGHTA, CDR2 FQGNSA. CDR3 length equals 15 residues. The V segment lost 7 bases and the J segment 2 bases; nucleotides outside the gene matches: 7. The CDR3 region is CASTTGVYTNEKLFF. The CDR3 nucleotides read TGTGCCAGCACCACAGGGGTTTACACTAATGAAAAACTGTTTTTT.

This clonotype was counted between two and nine times. The gene calls are TRBV25-1 and TRBJ1-1; maybe TRBD1 (5 bases). CDR1 is MGHDK, CDR2 SYGVNS, per germline. The ends were cut back, 1 base at V and 4 bases at J, with 13 bases in the middle. This CDR3 contains 15 residues. The chain's CDR3 is CASSEFYTGPTEAFF. CDR3 nucleotides: TGTGCCAGCAGTGAATTCTATACAGGTCCCACTGAAGCTTTCTTT.

This clonotype was recorded a few times. The rearrangement joins TRBV28 to TRBJ2-5, with 7 bases matching TRBD1. Per germline, CDR1 MDHEN and CDR2 SYDVKM. Trimming removed 5 bases from V and 5 bases from J; junction bases left unmatched: 5. The CDR3 sequence is 13 residues long. Written as DNA, the CDR3 is TGTGCCAGCAGTGACAGGGTCTACGAGACCCAGTACTTC. Protein sequence: CASSDRVYETQYF.

Many counts were recorded for this clonotype. The V call is TRBV5-4, the J call TRBJ2-7, with 14 bases matching TRBD2. J was trimmed by 4 bases and V by 4 bases; bases with no gene match: 4. The CDR3 has 15 amino acids. Germline V gives CDR1 SGHNT, CDR2 YYREEE (reference sequence). CDR3 in amino acids: CASSPGLAGEYEQYF. Here the CDR3 DNA reads TGTGCCAGCAGCCCGGGACTAGCGGGAGAGTACGAGCAGTACTTC.

This clonotype was picked up a small number of times. This chain connects TRBV27 to TRBJ2-3, with TRBD2 identical over 8 bases. V trimming: 5 bases; J trimming: 2 bases; junction bases outside the gene matches: 12. CDR3 length: 17 residues. CDR1 and CDR2 from the germline V gene are MNHEY and SMNVEV (reference sequence). This CDR3 is CASSPGQSGGATDTQYF. The CDR3 nucleotides are TGTGCCAGCAGTCCCGGACAGTCCGGGGGGGCCACAGATACGCAGTATTTT.

The DNA for the CDR3 is TGCGCCAGCAGCTTGGCCGGGACAGTTCCCTATGGCTACACCTTC. Amino acids: CASSLAGTVPYGYTF. The chain couples TRBV5-1 to TRBJ1-2; 7 nucleotides match TRBD1. After removal of 0 bases from V and 4 bases from J, the junction contained 6 bases not matched to a gene. CDR3 length: 15 amino acids. CDR1 SGHRS and CDR2 YFSETQ come from the germline V gene.

This clonotype appeared a few times. Possible read error: a much larger clone is one base away. The V and J genes are TRBV29-1 and TRBJ1-1; D is uncertain. The CDR3 extends over 12 amino acids. CDR1 SQVTM and CDR2 ANQGSEA come from the germline V gene. V was shortened by 2 bases and J by 1 base, with 5 bases between the two germline ends. DNA for the CDR3: TGCAGCGTTGAAATGCAGAACACTGAAGCTTTCTTT. It codes for CSVEMQNTEAFF.

This chain uses TRBV7-9 with TRBJ2-7; tentatively, D is TRBD1 (5 bases). V dropped 4 bases and J dropped 2 bases, with 15 bases sitting between them. The CDR3 has 15 residues. Germline V gene sequence: CDR1 SEHNR, CDR2 FQNEAQ (reference sequence). CDR3 bases: TGTGCCAGCAGCTCCTCTGATACAGGCCCCTACGAGCAGTACTTC. Its translation is CASSSSDTGPYEQYF.

This clonotype has more than one count but fewer than ten. The gene calls are TRBV7-3 and TRBJ2-1; 10 bases line up with TRBD2. The germline gives CDR1 SGHTA, CDR2 FQGTGA. This CDR3 contains 15 residues. V was pared by 4 bases and J by 7 bases, with 7 bases of the junction left unmatched. CDR3 sequence: CASSSAGGPGNEQFF. In nucleotides, the CDR3 is TGTGCCAGCAGCTCAGCGGGAGGGCCGGGGAATGAGCAGTTCTTC.

Comment on this clonotype: A read error may explain this, as a much larger clone is one base away. The CDR3 spells CASSFTRALDERYF. As DNA, the CDR3 is TGCGCCAGCAGCTTTACCCGGGCCCTTGACGAGCGGTACTTC. This chain links TRBV5-1 with TRBJ2-7; unclear D gene. CDR1 and CDR2 (germline): SGHRS, YFSETQ. The CDR3 is 14 residues long.